This T cell receptor beta chain appears in the sequencing data of a study of cytomegalovirus exposure and HLA in healthy donors. About the study: Out of about 410 genotyped donors, about 80% belonged to the Caucasian-associated ancestry cluster.

As regards this clone: Its antigen is not known.

The CDR3 runs 15 residues. In germline, CDR1 is SGHTA, CDR2 FQGNSA. V lost 5 bases, J lost 1 base, and 14 bases lay in between. Study-wide results and caveats: Donor immune exposure was known only as CMV serostatus. Generally TCR sequences proved uncommon, though certain public TCRs appeared in numerous donors.

PCR was performed using 60 Vbeta and 13 Jbeta primers. Generated by immunoSEQ multiplex PCR, the TCRdb table keeps only in-frame clones and is missing some. The sample has about 98,000 clones; around 68% are singletons. Sequenced sample: PBMCs. The receptor's source is a female donor in good health and CMV-seronegative. The genes are TRBV7-2 and TRBJ1-2; possibly TRBD1 for D (6 bases). This CDR3 reads CASSPRTDINYGYTF. The CDR3 DNA reads TGTGCCAGCAGCCCACGGACAGATATTAACTATGGCTACACCTTC.